This TCR beta chain was sequenced during a study of T-cell memory formation after mild COVID-19. The CDR3 spans 16 residues. The germline CDR1 and CDR2 sequences are MRHNA and SNTAGT. The V and J ends lost 1 base and 4 bases respectively, with 16 bases between them. TCR alpha and TCR beta cDNA libraries carrying sample barcodes and UMIs were produced by 5'RACE using constant-segment primers. MiXCR, run by TCRdb on the 5' RACE reads, gives a single entry per CDR3 protein. The sample includes 85,000 to 130,000 distinct CDR3 sequences, over 8.5% of them seen just once. This clonotype showed up just a few times.

The sequencing sample was made of PBMCs or a T cell subset sorted from them (not recorded which). The chain uses TRBV6-4 and TRBJ1-2, with D possibly TRBD1 on 5 matching bases. The clonotype comes from a man aged 18-30 years who had mild COVID-19 (a few samples of this study predate the infection). Cell type and time point are not known. The chain's CDR3 is CASSDWSGGASYGYTF. CDR3 DNA sequence: TGTGCCAGCAGTGACTGGTCCGGGGGAGCTAGCTATGGCTACACCTTC.